Shown below are 26 T cell receptor beta chains from a single sample sequenced in a study of CD8 T cells in Susac syndrome. An input of about 0.45 to 1 ug of RNA was subjected to reverse transcription using random hexamers. TCRdb passed the immunoSEQ multiplex PCR reads through MiXCR, listing each CDR3 protein once. The top ten hold over 0.1% of the sample, which has approximately 280,000 distinct CDR3 sequences, around 84% seen once. The sample taken for sequencing was CD8+ T cells from PBMCs. These receptors all stem from a human donor with multiple sclerosis.

This clonotype was seen a handful of times. V is TRBV9 and J is TRBJ2-7; D may be TRBD1 or TRBD2 (5 bases each). The CDR3 extends over 15 amino acids. Deletions cut 3 bases from V and 2 bases from J, with 15 bases between. The germline CDR1 and CDR2 sequences are SGDLS and YYNGEE. The CDR3 nucleotides read TGTGCCAGCAGCGGTCGCCGGGACCCGCCCTACGAGCAGTACTTC. Translated, it gives CASSGRRDPPYEQYF.

This clonotype was found once. The chain combines TRBV7-8 with TRBJ2-3, with D possibly called TRBD1 or TRBD2 (5 bases each). Trimming shortened V by 4 bases and J by 9 bases, and 20 bases separated the two germline ends. The CDR3 runs 15 residues. CDR1 is SGHVS, CDR2 FQNEAQ, per germline. The DNA of the CDR3 is TGTGCCAGCAGCTCCCCCGGGGCTAGAGCAGGCACGCAGTATTTT. Residues: CASSSPGARAGTQYF. The variable domain in full, with the rest retrieved from reference TRBV7-8 and TRBJ2-3, is GAGVSQSPRYKVAKRGQDVALRCDPISGHVSLFWYQQALGQGPEFLTYFQNEAQLDKSGLPSDRFFAERPEGSVSTLKIQRTQQEDSAVYLCASSSPGARAGTQYFGPGTRLTVL.

This clonotype appeared once. This chain joins TRBV11-2 and TRBJ2-5, with D possibly matching TRBD2 (6 bases). Trimming pared 5 bases from V and 4 bases from J, leaving 11 bases between. The V gene's germline CDR1 is SGHAT and CDR2 FQNNGV. This CDR3 region has 13 residues. CDR3 sequence: CASSPRDLETQYF. The CDR3 nucleotides are TGTGCCAGCAGCCCCCGGGACTTAGAGACCCAGTACTTC.

This sequence joins TRBV27 and TRBJ2-3; perhaps TRBD1 as D (5 bases). CDR3 length equals 18 residues. The V and J ends lost 6 bases and 2 bases respectively, with 24 bases between them. Per the germline V gene, CDR1 is MNHEY and CDR2 is SMNVEV (reference sequence). The CDR3 loop reads CASSWFPPGQSFTDTQYF. CDR3 in DNA: TGTGCCAGCAGCTGGTTCCCCCCTGGACAAAGTTTCACAGATACGCAGTATTTT.

This rearrangement joins TRBV28 to TRBJ2-7; D uncertain. Trimming pared 3 bases from V and 4 bases from J, leaving 10 bases between. The CDR3 length is 13 residues. From germline, CDR1 is MDHEN and CDR2 SYDVKM. This CDR3 is CASSFTAAYEQYF. CDR3 bases: TGTGCCAGCAGTTTTACGGCAGCTTACGAGCAGTACTTC.

This clonotype was counted a single time. The V gene is TRBV28, the J gene TRBJ2-7; tentatively, D is TRBD2 (6 bases). Germline values: CDR1 MDHEN, CDR2 SYDVKM. The CDR3 extends over 14 amino acids. Trimming left V 4 bases short and J 9 bases short, with 19 bases between. The DNA for the CDR3 is TGTGCCAGCAGTTCCCAGGCAGGGAGGTATGGGCAGTACTTC. It encodes CASSSQAGRYGQYF.

The table lists this clonotype with a count of one. This rearrangement joins TRBV29-1 to TRBJ2-7, with TRBD2 matching 15 bases. Germline loops: CDR1 SQVTM, CDR2 ANQGSEA. Trimming at V came to 6 bases and at J to 0 bases, leaving 6 bases not matched to a gene. This CDR3 comprises 16 residues. The CDR3 region is CSVGGLAGGSSYEQYF. CDR3 in DNA: TGCAGCGTAGGTGGACTAGCGGGAGGGAGCTCCTACGAGCAGTACTTC.

This rearrangement joins TRBV7-6 to TRBJ1-1; a weak D match, TRBD1 (6 bases). V shed 5 bases and J shed 1 base, with 11 bases lying between them. Germline CDR1 and CDR2: SGHVS and FNYEAQ. The CDR3 is made up of 14 amino acids. This CDR3 reads CASSPVGQNTEAFF. In DNA, the CDR3 is TGTGCCAGCAGCCCCGTGGGACAGAACACTGAAGCTTTCTTT.

The V and J genes are TRBV13 and TRBJ2-1; possible D gene TRBD1, 5 bases. The V end was cut by 5 bases, the J end by 6 bases, with 14 bases between. The CDR3 runs 14 residues. Germline V lookup: CDR1 PRHDT, CDR2 FYEKMQ (reference sequence). The CDR3 reads CASSHGRVGNEQFF. CDR3 coding DNA: TGTGCCAGCAGCCACGGCAGGGTCGGCAATGAGCAGTTCTTC.

This chain connects TRBV20-1 to TRBJ2-4, with a possible D match to TRBD2 (5 bases). V lost 6 bases and J 8 bases, leaving 14 bases between the germline ends. CDR3 size: 12 residues. Germline loops: CDR1 DFQATT, CDR2 SNEGSKA (reference sequence). The CDR3 DNA reads TGCAGTGCCCGATCCGAGCGGCACATTCAGTACTTC. Residues: CSARSERHIQYF.

This clonotype came up once. The rearrangement uses TRBV10-3 and TRBJ2-7; D uncertain. This CDR3 has 14 residues. V was cut by 2 bases and J by 3 bases, with 11 bases left in between. Germline CDR1 reads ENHRY; CDR2 reads SYGVKD. The CDR3 spells CAISEPDTFYEQYF. CDR3 nucleotides: TGTGCCATCAGTGAGCCCGACACCTTCTACGAGCAGTACTTC.

This chain connects TRBV7-9 to TRBJ1-1; D gene unclear. The V gene's germline CDR1 is SEHNR and CDR2 FQNEAQ (reference sequence). The CDR3 totals 13 residues. The ends were cut back, 8 bases at V and 5 bases at J, with 15 bases in the middle. The CDR3 region has the DNA TGTGCCAGCCCCGGCTTGCAAGTGACTGAAGCTTTCTTT. Translating gives CASPGLQVTEAFF.

This chain connects TRBV5-5 to TRBJ2-5; TRBD2 aligns across 13 bases. Looked up from germline, CDR1 is SGHKS and CDR2 is YYEKEE (reference sequence). With 0 bases clipped from V and 5 bases from J, the junction kept 16 bases outside the gene matches. The CDR3 spans 20 residues. The chain's CDR3 is CASSLVDFTSGRAGQETQYF. DNA of the CDR3: TGTGCCAGCAGCTTGGTGGACTTTACTAGCGGGAGGGCAGGACAGGAGACCCAGTACTTC.

The rearrangement joins TRBV30 to TRBJ2-5; D gene ambiguous. Germline V gives CDR1 GTSNPN, CDR2 SVGIG (reference sequence). V lost 0 bases and J lost 0, with 2 bases in between. This CDR3 region has 12 residues. DNA for the CDR3: TGTGCCTGGAGTGTTCACCAAGAGACCCAGTACTTC. Translation gives CAWSVHQETQYF.

The rearrangement uses TRBV12-3 or TRBV12-4 and TRBJ2-2, with a weak D call TRBD1 (6 bases). Trimming took off 3 bases at V and 9 bases at J, with 14 bases between the two ends. This CDR3 comprises 14 residues. In nucleotides, the CDR3 is TGTGCCAGCAGTTTTTGGGAACAGGGCAGGGAGCTGTTTTTT. It yields the protein CASSFWEQGRELFF.

The chain is built from TRBV21-1 and TRBJ2-1. TRBV21-1 is noted as a pseudogene. The CDR3 sequence is 16 residues long. CDR3 in DNA: TGTGCCAGCAGCAAAGTAGGCCGGAGCTCCTACAATGAGCAGTTCTTC. Its protein is CASSKVGRSSYNEQFF.

The J gene is TRBJ1-1, the V gene TRBV6-2 or TRBV6-3; D may be TRBD1 (5 bases). Germline assignment: CDR1 MNHEY and CDR2 SVGEGT. The CDR3 is 15 amino acids. Trimming took off 2 bases at V and 5 bases at J, with 15 bases between the two ends. The CDR3 sequence is CASSYSVRAGTEAFF. The CDR3 region has the DNA TGTGCCAGCAGTTACAGTGTCAGGGCAGGTACTGAAGCTTTCTTT.

The chain recombines TRBV29-1 with TRBJ2-1, with a tentative D call TRBD1 (5 bases). Trimming pared 8 bases from V and 8 bases from J, leaving 13 bases between. This CDR3 is 11 amino acids long. Germline V lookup: CDR1 SQVTM, CDR2 ANQGSEA. In DNA form, the CDR3 reads TGCAGCTTAAGGGGTAACGATGAGCAGTTCTTC. Translated: CSLRGNDEQFF.

The chain joins TRBV7-9 to TRBJ1-1, with D perhaps TRBD1 (6 bases). Trimming took 4 bases from V and 11 from J, leaving 11 bases between them. The CDR3 runs 11 residues. Germline assignment: CDR1 SEHNR and CDR2 FQNEAQ (reference sequence). The CDR3 coding sequence is TGTGCCAGCAGCTCGGACAGAGTCGCTTTCTTT. It specifies CASSSDRVAFF.

CDR3 DNA: TGTGCCAGCAGCTTGTGGGAGACCCCCTACGAGCAGTACTTC. It translates to CASSLWETPYEQYF. The gene calls are TRBV5-5 and TRBJ2-7; D may be TRBD2 (5 bases). The CDR3 has 14 residues. V gave up 1 base and J gave up 2 bases, with 10 bases separating them. Germline V lookup: CDR1 SGHKS, CDR2 YYEKEE (reference sequence).

The chain links TRBV15 to TRBJ2-7; D perhaps matches TRBD2 (5 bases). The CDR3 sequence is 14 residues long. Germline values: CDR1 LNHNV, CDR2 YYDKDF (reference sequence). Trimming shortened V by 3 bases and J by 0 bases, and 9 bases separated the two germline ends. In nucleotides, the CDR3 is TGTGCCACCAGCAGTGGACTGAGCTCCTACGAGCAGTACTTC. It encodes CATSSGLSSYEQYF.

This chain uses TRBV13 with TRBJ2-3; 10 bases agree with TRBD1. The V gene's germline CDR1 is PRHDT and CDR2 FYEKMQ (reference sequence). V was pared by 5 bases and J by 1 base, with 6 bases of the junction left unmatched. The CDR3 covers 16 residues. The CDR3 DNA reads as TGTGCCAGCAGCGTTGGGACAGGGGTTGGCACAGATACGCAGTATTTT. Its translation: CASSVGTGVGTDTQYF.

The chain combines TRBV9 with TRBJ2-3; D gene ambiguous. With 4 bases removed from V and 4 bases from J, the gap between germline ends came to 10 bases. Per germline, CDR1 SGDLS and CDR2 YYNGEE. The CDR3 totals 13 residues. This chain's CDR3 is CASSSLYPDTQYF. The CDR3 nucleotides read TGTGCCAGCAGCTCCCTCTACCCAGATACGCAGTATTTT.

V is TRBV10-1 and J is TRBJ2-5; D unresolved. The V gene's germline CDR1 is WNHNN and CDR2 SYGVQD (reference sequence). Trimming removed 2 bases at V and 3 bases at J, with 13 bases between. The CDR3 is made up of 15 amino acids. The CDR3, as DNA: TGCGCCAGCAGTGAGGGCAGCAGTAGTGAAGAGACCCAGTACTTC. Translation gives CASSEGSSSEETQYF.

The rearrangement uses TRBV30 and TRBJ2-7; 7 bases map to TRBD1. The CDR3 runs to 11 residues. V lost 6 bases to trimming and J lost 6 bases; unmatched junction nucleotides: 5. Germline lookup yields CDR1 GTSNPN and CDR2 SVGIG (reference sequence). The CDR3 reads CACLTGLEQYF. The CDR3 region has the DNA TGTGCCTGCTTGACAGGGCTCGAGCAGTACTTC. The variable domain in full, completed from reference TRBV30 and TRBJ2-7, reads SQTIHQWPATLVQPVGSPLSLECTVEGTSNPNLYWYRQAAGRGLQLLFYSVGIGQISSEVPQNLSASRPQDRQFILSSKKLLLSDSGFYLCACLTGLEQYFGPGTRLTVT.

This clonotype is a singleton in its sample. V and J are TRBV3-1 and TRBJ2-2, with TRBD1 matching over 8 bases. CDR1 LGHDT and CDR2 YNNKEL come from the germline V gene (reference sequence). This CDR3 is 15 amino acids long. V lost 0 bases to trimming and J lost 4 bases; unmatched junction nucleotides: 1. The CDR3 DNA is TGTGCCAGCAGCCAAGAGGACAGGGTCACCGGGGAGCTGTTTTTT. The encoded protein is CASSQEDRVTGELFF. Variable domain in full (rest from reference TRBV3-1 and TRBJ2-2): DTAVSQTPKYLVTQMGNDKSIKCEQNLGHDTMYWYKQDSKKFLKIMFSYNNKELIINETVPNRFSPKSPDKAHLNLHINSLELGDSAVYFCASSQEDRVTGELFFGEGSRLTVL.